This T cell receptor (beta chain) derives from a study of STAT5B mutations in CD4+ large granular lymphocyte leukemia. Only in-frame clones appear in the TCRdb table, and some are missing; sequencing was by immunoSEQ multiplex PCR. The data show tens of thousands of clones, 65% to 90% seen once. Sequences were obtained from CD4+ T cells from blood buffy coats. This TCR derives from a human donor in good health.

CDR3 coding DNA: TGTGCCAGCAGCCAAGATTGGCGCCAATGGACCCAAAACTATGGCTACACCTTC. Residues: CASSQDWRQWTQNYGYTF. The V gene is TRBV4-2, the J gene TRBJ1-2; D is ambiguous. V lost 0 bases and J 2 bases, leaving 19 bases between the germline ends. Germline V CDR1 and CDR2: LGHNA, YNFKEQ. CDR3 length: 18 amino acids.